Detailed here is one T cell receptor beta chain. Its antigen is not identified. The CDR3 runs to 14 residues. Trimming cost V 9 bases and J 5 bases, with 17 bases left between them. Looked up from germline, CDR1 is SGHTA and CDR2 is FQGTGA. TCRdb passed the 5' RACE reads through MiXCR, listing each CDR3 protein once. The table records roughly 550,000 distinct CDR3 sequences, roughly 20% of them present only once. These data come from a study of T-cell memory formation after mild COVID-19. Findings and caveats of the study: Shrinking CD4+ clones were chiefly CM and EM; CD8+ ones were chiefly EMRA. Proof of SARS-CoV-2 specificity was absent for the second-wave clones that crested on day 37.

The sample consisted of PBMCs or a T cell subset sorted from them (not recorded which). V and J are TRBV7-3 and TRBJ2-1, with no clear D. The TCR sequence derives from an adult woman who had mild COVID-19 (a few samples of this study predate the infection). Cell type and time point are not known. The CDR3 loop is CASSFGQPNNEQFF. CDR3 coding DNA: TGTGCCAGTTCGTTCGGGCAGCCGAACAATGAGCAGTTCTTC. The whole variable domain, filled in from reference TRBV7-3 and TRBJ2-1, reads GAGVSQTPSNKVTEKGKYVELRCDPISGHTALYWYRQSLGQGPEFLIYFQGTGAADDSGLPNDRFFAVRPEGSVSTLKIQRTERGDSAVYLCASSFGQPNNEQFFGPGTRLTVL.